This entry concerns a single T cell receptor (beta chain). Its antigen is undetermined. The repertoire was sequenced with immunoSEQ multiplex PCR; TCRdb's copy has only in-frame clones and lacks some. The sample has around 60,000 clones, 90% to 97% seen once. These data come from a study of cytomegalovirus exposure and HLA in healthy donors. Per germline, CDR1 MDHEN and CDR2 SYDVKM. V shed 4 bases and J 2 bases; nucleotides not matched to a gene: 3. The CDR3 sequence is 15 residues long. Study results and caveats: The listing of approximately 160 TCR beta chains classed them as cytomegalovirus-associated. The authors confirmed in vitro that a few CMV-associated chains were specific for CMV antigens.

It was the 120-subject validation cohort, separate from the roughly 700-subject first cohort, to which the donors belonged. This sequence was found in a young woman in good health and CMV-seronegative. The chain couples TRBV28 to TRBJ1-2, with 11 bases fitting TRBD1. Material for sequencing was PBMCs. This chain's CDR3 is CASSSGTGGNYGYTF. The CDR3 DNA sequence: TGTGCCAGCAGTTCTGGGACAGGGGGAAACTATGGCTACACCTTC.